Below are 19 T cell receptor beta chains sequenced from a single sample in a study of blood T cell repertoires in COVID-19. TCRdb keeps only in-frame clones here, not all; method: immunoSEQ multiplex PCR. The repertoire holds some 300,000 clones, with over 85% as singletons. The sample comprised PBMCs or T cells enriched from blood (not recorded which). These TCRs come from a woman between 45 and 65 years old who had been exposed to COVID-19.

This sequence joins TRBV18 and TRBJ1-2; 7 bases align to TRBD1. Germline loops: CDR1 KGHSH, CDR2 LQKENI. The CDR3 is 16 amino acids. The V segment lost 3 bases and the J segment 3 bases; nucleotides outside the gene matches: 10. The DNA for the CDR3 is TGTGCCAGCTCACCGAGAGACAGGGTGGGTGACTATGGCTACACCTTC. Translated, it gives CASSPRDRVGDYGYTF.

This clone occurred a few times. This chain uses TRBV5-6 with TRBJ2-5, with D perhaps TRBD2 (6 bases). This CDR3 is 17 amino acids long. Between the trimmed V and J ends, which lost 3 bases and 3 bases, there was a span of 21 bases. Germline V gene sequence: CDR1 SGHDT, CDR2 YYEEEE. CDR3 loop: CASSSGLLMGGKETQYF. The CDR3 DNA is TGTGCCAGCAGCTCGGGCCTTCTGATGGGGGGAAAAGAGACCCAGTACTTC.

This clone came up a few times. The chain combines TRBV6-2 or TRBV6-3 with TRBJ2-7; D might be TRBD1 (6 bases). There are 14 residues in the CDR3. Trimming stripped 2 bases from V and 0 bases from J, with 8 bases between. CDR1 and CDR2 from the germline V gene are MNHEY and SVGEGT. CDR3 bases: TGTGCCAGCAGTTACGGGACAAACTCCTACGAGCAGTACTTC. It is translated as CASSYGTNSYEQYF.

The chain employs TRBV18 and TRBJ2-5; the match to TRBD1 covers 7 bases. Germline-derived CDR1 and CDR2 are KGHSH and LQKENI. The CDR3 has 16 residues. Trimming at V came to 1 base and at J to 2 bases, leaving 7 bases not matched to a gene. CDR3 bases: TGTGCCAGCTCACCACTATCCGGGACAGTACAAGAGACCCAGTACTTC. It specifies CASSPLSGTVQETQYF. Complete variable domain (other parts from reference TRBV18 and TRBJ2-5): NAGVMQNPRHLVRRRGQEARLRCSPMKGHSHVYWYRQLPEEGLKFMVYLQKENIIDESGMPKERFSAEFPKEGPSILRIQQVVRGDSAAYFCASSPLSGTVQETQYFGPGTRLLVL.

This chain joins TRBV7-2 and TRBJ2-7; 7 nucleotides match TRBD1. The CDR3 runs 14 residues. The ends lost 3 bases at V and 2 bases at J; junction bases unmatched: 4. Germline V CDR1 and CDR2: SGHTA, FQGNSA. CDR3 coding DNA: TGTGCCAGCAGCTTGACAGGGTCCCCCTACGAGCAGTACTTC. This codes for CASSLTGSPYEQYF.

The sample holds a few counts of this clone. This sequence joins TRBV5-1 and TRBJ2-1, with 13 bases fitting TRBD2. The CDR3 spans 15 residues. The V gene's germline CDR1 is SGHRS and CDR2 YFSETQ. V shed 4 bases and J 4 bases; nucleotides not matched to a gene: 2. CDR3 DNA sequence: TGCGCCAGCAGCCCACTAGCGGGGGGGTACAATGAGCAGTTCTTC. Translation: CASSPLAGGYNEQFF.

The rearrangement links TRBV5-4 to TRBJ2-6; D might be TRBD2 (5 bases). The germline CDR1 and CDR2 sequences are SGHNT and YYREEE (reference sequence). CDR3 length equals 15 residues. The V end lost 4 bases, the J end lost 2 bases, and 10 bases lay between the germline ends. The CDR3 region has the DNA TGTGCCAGCAGCGCCGAGGGAACTGGGGCCAACGTCCTGACTTTC. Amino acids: CASSAEGTGANVLTF.

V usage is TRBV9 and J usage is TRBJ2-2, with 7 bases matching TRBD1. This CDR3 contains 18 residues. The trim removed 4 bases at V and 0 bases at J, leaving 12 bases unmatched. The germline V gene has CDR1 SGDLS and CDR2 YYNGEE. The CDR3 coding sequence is TGTGCCAGCAGCTCCAGACCGGACAGGCCTTCGAACACCGGGGAGCTGTTTTTT. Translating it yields CASSSRPDRPSNTGELFF.

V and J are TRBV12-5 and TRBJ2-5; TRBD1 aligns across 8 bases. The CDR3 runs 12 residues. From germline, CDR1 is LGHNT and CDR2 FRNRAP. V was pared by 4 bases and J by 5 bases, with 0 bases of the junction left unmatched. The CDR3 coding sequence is TGTGCTAGTGGTTGGGACAGGGAGACCCAGTACTTC. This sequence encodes CASGWDRETQYF.

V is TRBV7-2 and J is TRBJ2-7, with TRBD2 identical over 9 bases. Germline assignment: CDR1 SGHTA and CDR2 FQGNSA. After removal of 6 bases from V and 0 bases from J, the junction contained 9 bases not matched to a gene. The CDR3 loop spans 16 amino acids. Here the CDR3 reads CASRIISGGLSYEQYF. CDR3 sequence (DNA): TGTGCCAGCAGGATCATAAGCGGGGGGCTCTCCTACGAGCAGTACTTC.

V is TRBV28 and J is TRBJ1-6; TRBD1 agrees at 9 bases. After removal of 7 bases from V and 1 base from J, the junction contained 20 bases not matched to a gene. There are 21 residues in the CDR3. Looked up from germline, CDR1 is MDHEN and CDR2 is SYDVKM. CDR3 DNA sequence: TGTGCCAGCAATAGGAGTACAAACCGGGACAGGGTCAGGTCCTATAATTCACCCCTCCACTTT. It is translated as CASNRSTNRDRVRSYNSPLHF.

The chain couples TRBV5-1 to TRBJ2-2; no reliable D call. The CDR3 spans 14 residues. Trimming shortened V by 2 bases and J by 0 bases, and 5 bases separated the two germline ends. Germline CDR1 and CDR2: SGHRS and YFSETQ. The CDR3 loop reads CASSFEPNTGELFF. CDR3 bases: TGCGCCAGCAGCTTTGAGCCGAACACCGGGGAGCTGTTTTTT.

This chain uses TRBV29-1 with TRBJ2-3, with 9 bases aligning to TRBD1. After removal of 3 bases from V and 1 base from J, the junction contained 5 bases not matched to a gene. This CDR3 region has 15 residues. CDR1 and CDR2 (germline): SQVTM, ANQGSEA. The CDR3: CSVEGRTGGTDTQYF. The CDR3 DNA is TGCAGCGTTGAGGGTCGGACAGGGGGCACAGATACGCAGTATTTT.

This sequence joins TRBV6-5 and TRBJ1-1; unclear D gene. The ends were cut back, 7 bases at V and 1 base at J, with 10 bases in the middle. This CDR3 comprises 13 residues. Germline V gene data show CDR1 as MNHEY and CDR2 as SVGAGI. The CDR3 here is CASMLVENTEAFF. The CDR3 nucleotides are TGTGCCAGCATGCTTGTAGAGAACACTGAAGCTTTCTTT.

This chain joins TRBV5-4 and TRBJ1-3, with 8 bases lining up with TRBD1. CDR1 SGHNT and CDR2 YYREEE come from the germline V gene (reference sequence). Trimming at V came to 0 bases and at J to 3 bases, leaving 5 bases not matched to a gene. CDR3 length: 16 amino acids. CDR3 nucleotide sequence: TGTGCCAGCAGCTTGGCCACAGGGGGTCGTGGAAACACCATATATTTT. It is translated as CASSLATGGRGNTIYF.

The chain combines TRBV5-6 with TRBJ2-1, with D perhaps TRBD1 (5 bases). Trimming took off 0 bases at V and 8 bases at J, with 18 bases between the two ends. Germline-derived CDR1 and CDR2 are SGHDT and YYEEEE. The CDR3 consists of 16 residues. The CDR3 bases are TGTGCCAGCAGCTTGGAGGGGCAGGCCTTGGGCTATGAGCAGTTCTTC. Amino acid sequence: CASSLEGQALGYEQFF.

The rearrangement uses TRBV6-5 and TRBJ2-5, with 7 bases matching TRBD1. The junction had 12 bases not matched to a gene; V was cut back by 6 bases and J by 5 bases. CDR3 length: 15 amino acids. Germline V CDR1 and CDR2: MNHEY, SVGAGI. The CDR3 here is CASRRQGPAWETQYF. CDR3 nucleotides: TGTGCCAGCAGGCGACAGGGTCCCGCTTGGGAGACCCAGTACTTC.

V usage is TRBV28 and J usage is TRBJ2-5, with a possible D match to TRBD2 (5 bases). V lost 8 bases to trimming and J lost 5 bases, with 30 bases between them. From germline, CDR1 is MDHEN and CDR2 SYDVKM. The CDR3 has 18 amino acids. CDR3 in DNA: TGTGCCAGCGCGGACCCCCCACGCGGGCCGCTCAGCCAGGAGACCCAGTACTTC. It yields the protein CASADPPRGPLSQETQYF.

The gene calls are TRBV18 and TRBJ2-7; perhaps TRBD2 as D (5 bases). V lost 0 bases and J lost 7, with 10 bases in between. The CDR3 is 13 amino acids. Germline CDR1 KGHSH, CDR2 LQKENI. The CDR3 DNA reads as TGTGCCAGCTCACCACCGGTTGGGGAGGAGCAGTACTTC. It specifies CASSPPVGEEQYF.